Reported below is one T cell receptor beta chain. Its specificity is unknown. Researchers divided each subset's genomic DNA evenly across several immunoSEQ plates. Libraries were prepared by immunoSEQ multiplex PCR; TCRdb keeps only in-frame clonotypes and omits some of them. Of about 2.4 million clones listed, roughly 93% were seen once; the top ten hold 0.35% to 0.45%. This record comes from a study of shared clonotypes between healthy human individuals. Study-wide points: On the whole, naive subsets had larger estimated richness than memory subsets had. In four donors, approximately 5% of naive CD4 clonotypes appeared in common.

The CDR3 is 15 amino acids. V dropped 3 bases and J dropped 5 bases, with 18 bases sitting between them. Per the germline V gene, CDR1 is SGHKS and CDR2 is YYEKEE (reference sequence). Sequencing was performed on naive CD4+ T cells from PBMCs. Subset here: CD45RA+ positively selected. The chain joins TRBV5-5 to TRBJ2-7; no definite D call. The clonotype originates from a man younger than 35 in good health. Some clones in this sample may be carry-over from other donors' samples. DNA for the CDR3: TGTGCCAGCAGCTGGGGTAGTGGTATGAGGAACGAGCAGTACTTC. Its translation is CASSWGSGMRNEQYF.